These 20 T cell receptor beta chains share one sample of origin, sequenced in a study of T cells after yellow fever vaccination. One entry per CDR3 protein results from TCRdb running MiXCR on the 5' RACE reads. This sample carries about 94,000 distinct CDR3 sequences, roughly 9% of them seen once, and the ten largest clones take approximately 15%. Sequences were derived from CD8+ T cells not binding an NS4B(214-222) dextramer, sorted from PBMCs, sampled less than 18 days after the first yellow fever vaccination. The receptors come from a man aged 18 to 30 who received the YFV17D yellow fever vaccine.

This clonotype was seen only a few times. This chain connects TRBV4-1 to TRBJ1-5; 8 bases map to TRBD1. CDR1 MGHRA and CDR2 YSYEKL come from the germline V gene. Trimming removed 5 bases from V and 4 bases from J; junction bases left unmatched: 4. The CDR3 contains 14 residues. The CDR3 loop reads CASSIGQGNQPQHF. The CDR3 nucleotides are TGCGCCAGCAGCATCGGACAGGGAAATCAGCCCCAGCATTTT.

This clonotype was detected a few times. V and J are TRBV29-1 and TRBJ1-2; D is unclear. This CDR3 is built from 11 residues. V was pared by 4 bases and J by 4 bases, with 7 bases between. Germline CDR1 and CDR2: SQVTM and ANQGSEA. Here the CDR3 DNA reads TGCAGCGTTGTTGTCCTCTATGGCTACACCTTC. Translating gives CSVVVLYGYTF.

This clonotype was counted between two and nine times. The chain has TRBV12-3 or TRBV12-4 and TRBJ2-7; D gene uncertain. The V end lost 6 bases, the J end lost 2 bases, and 8 bases lay between the germline ends. This CDR3 comprises 12 residues. The CDR3, as DNA: TGTGCCAGCAGCGACAAACCCTACGAGCAGTACGTC. It is translated as CASSDKPYEQYV.

This clonotype was detected a few times. V and J are TRBV12-3 or TRBV12-4 and TRBJ1-1; tentative D call: TRBD1 (5 bases). The CDR3 totals 13 residues. Trimming removed 8 bases from V and 3 bases from J, with 13 bases in between. CDR3 DNA: TGTGCCAGCTTTCCGGGGGGTTACACTGAAGCTTTCTTT. Its protein product is CASFPGGYTEAFF.

The V gene is TRBV4-1, the J gene TRBJ2-7; possibly TRBD1 for D (7 bases). The CDR3 covers 15 residues. The V gene lost 1 base and the J gene lost 5 bases, with 15 bases spanning the gap. Germline V lookup: CDR1 MGHRA, CDR2 YSYEKL. The CDR3 here is CASSQATGEVHEQYF. Written as DNA, the CDR3 is TGCGCCAGCAGCCAAGCCACAGGGGAGGTCCACGAGCAGTACTTC.

The rearrangement links TRBV24-1 to TRBJ2-5; D gene ambiguous. The CDR3 has 16 amino acids. The V end lost 3 bases, the J end lost 1 base, and 14 bases lay between the germline ends. Germline assignment: CDR1 KGHDR and CDR2 SFDVKD. The CDR3 is CATSDPIRSGQETQYF. In nucleotides, the CDR3 is TGTGCCACCAGTGATCCCATTCGGTCCGGCCAAGAGACCCAGTACTTC.

This chain uses TRBV5-4 with TRBJ1-4; 7 bases agree with TRBD1. Trimming cost V 4 bases and J 4 bases; bases outside gene matches: 4. The germline V gene has CDR1 SGHNT and CDR2 YYREEE (reference sequence). The CDR3 is 14 amino acids. The CDR3 spells CASSGGTDNEKLFF. CDR3 nucleotide sequence: TGTGCCAGCAGCGGGGGGACAGATAATGAAAAACTGTTTTTT.

This clonotype was observed at least ten times. This sequence joins TRBV29-1 and TRBJ2-1, with D perhaps TRBD1 (5 bases). The germline CDR1 and CDR2 sequences are SQVTM and ANQGSEA. The CDR3 extends over 12 amino acids. The V gene lost 4 bases and the J gene lost 7 bases, with 11 bases spanning the gap. The CDR3 is CSVGAGMNEQFF. The CDR3 DNA is TGCAGCGTTGGCGCAGGGATGAATGAGCAGTTCTTC.

This clonotype has just a few counts. At one end, the junction sequence differs from germline, possibly due to a read error. The V and J genes are TRBV4-3 and TRBJ2-1, with 12 nucleotides matching TRBD2. CDR1 LGHNA and CDR2 YSLEER come from the germline V gene. The CDR3 has 18 amino acids. DNA of the CDR3: TGCGCCAGCAGCCAAGATCGGACTAGCGGGGCCCCTTACATTGAGCAGTTCTTC. Translation: CASSQDRTSGAPYIEQFF.

This clonotype has a handful of counts. This sequence joins TRBV7-2 and TRBJ2-3; the D is unclear. Trimming removed 3 bases from V and 6 bases from J, with 7 bases in between. CDR1 and CDR2 from the germline V gene are SGHTA and FQGNSA. This CDR3 spans 12 amino acids. The CDR3 DNA sequence: TGTGCCAGCAGCTTTATAGGGGATACGCAGTATTTT. Its protein is CASSFIGDTQYF.

This clonotype was counted only a few times. The gene calls are TRBV21-1 and TRBJ1-5; TRBD1, the D gene given by the table, was not confirmed from the DNA. TRBV21-1 is a documented pseudogene. The CDR3 length is 17 residues. CDR3 coding DNA: TGTGCCAGCAGCAAAGGAGCGGGCAGGGGGCCGGATCAGCCCCAGCATTTT. Translated: CASSKGAGRGPDQPQHF.

This clonotype has just a few counts. CDR3 protein: CSVEFPTGVNAEAFF. The CDR3 DNA reads TGCAGCGTTGAATTCCCGACAGGGGTGAATGCTGAAGCTTTCTTT. The chain combines TRBV29-1 with TRBJ1-1; 8 positions match TRBD1. The CDR3 length is 15 residues. Trimming cost V 2 bases and J 6 bases; bases outside gene matches: 11. Germline loops: CDR1 SQVTM, CDR2 ANQGSEA.

This clonotype was detected many times. The CDR3 loop is CSVGGRQETQYF. DNA for the CDR3: TGCAGCGTTGGAGGTCGCCAAGAGACCCAGTACTTC. V is TRBV29-1 and J is TRBJ2-5, with D unclear. Per the germline V gene, CDR1 is SQVTM and CDR2 is ANQGSEA. Trimming cost V 4 bases and J 1 base, with 7 bases left between them. This CDR3 comprises 12 residues.

In this sample, this clonotype turned up a few times. The chain has TRBV6-2 or TRBV6-3 and TRBJ2-2; 7 nucleotides line up with TRBD1. The trim removed 6 bases at V and 7 bases at J, leaving 11 bases unmatched. CDR3 length: 15 amino acids. CDR1 is MNHEY and CDR2 is SVGEGT in the germline V gene. CDR3 DNA sequence: TGTGCCAGCAGCTTGACAGGGATTTTTTACGGGGAGCTGTTTTTT. Its translation is CASSLTGIFYGELFF.

This clonotype has more than one count but fewer than ten. This chain connects TRBV20-1 to TRBJ1-2; 9 bases map to TRBD1. CDR1 DFQATT and CDR2 SNEGSKA come from the germline V gene (reference sequence). J was trimmed by 4 bases and V by 0 bases; bases with no gene match: 12. The CDR3 has 17 residues. For the CDR3, the DNA is TGCAGTGCTAGAGATCGGGACAGGGTGGTCCAGAGCTATGGCTACACCTTC. It encodes CSARDRDRVVQSYGYTF.

The chain is built from TRBV6-2 or TRBV6-3 and TRBJ2-2, with 7 bases matching TRBD1. V dropped 5 bases and J dropped 6; count of bases not matched to a gene: 6. The CDR3 spans 14 residues. CDR1 is MNHEY, CDR2 SVGEGT, per germline. CDR3 nucleotides: TGTGCCAGCAGTCTAATAGGACAGGCCGGGGAGCTGTTTTTT. This translates into CASSLIGQAGELFF.

This clonotype was detected only a few times. The chain uses TRBV4-3 and TRBJ1-5; D unclear. V lost 3 bases, J lost 5 bases, and 14 bases lay in between. Germline V CDR1 and CDR2: LGHNA, YSLEER. The CDR3 runs to 15 residues. The CDR3 protein is CASSHSVGSYQPQHF. For the CDR3, the DNA is TGCGCCAGCAGCCATTCGGTGGGGTCGTATCAGCCCCAGCATTTT.

This clonotype turned up a few times. This rearrangement joins TRBV7-9 to TRBJ2-7, with D maybe TRBD2 (5 bases). The CDR3 covers 12 residues. V shed 9 bases and J shed 3 bases, with 12 bases lying between them. Germline V gives CDR1 SEHNR, CDR2 FQNEAQ (reference sequence). The CDR3, as DNA: TGTGCCAGTTCCTTGAGGGTCTACGAGCAGTACTTC. Translated, it gives CASSLRVYEQYF.

This chain joins TRBV29-1 and TRBJ2-1; 12 bases match TRBD2. Looked up from germline, CDR1 is SQVTM and CDR2 is ANQGSEA. Trimming at V came to 7 bases and at J to 5 bases, leaving 6 bases not matched to a gene. This CDR3 spans 14 amino acids. As DNA, the CDR3 is TGCAGCGCAAGACTAGCGGGGGTGAACAATGAGCAGTTCTTC. Its protein is CSARLAGVNNEQFF.

This clonotype was counted between two and nine times. J is TRBJ1-2 and V is TRBV4-3; 7 positions match TRBD1. CDR1 is LGHNA, CDR2 YSLEER, per germline. There are 15 residues in the CDR3. J lost 8 bases, V lost 4 bases, and 13 bases had no gene match. DNA for the CDR3: TGCGCCAGCAGCCCCTGGGAGGGGGCGGGATCCGGCTACACCTTC. Protein product: CASSPWEGAGSGYTF.